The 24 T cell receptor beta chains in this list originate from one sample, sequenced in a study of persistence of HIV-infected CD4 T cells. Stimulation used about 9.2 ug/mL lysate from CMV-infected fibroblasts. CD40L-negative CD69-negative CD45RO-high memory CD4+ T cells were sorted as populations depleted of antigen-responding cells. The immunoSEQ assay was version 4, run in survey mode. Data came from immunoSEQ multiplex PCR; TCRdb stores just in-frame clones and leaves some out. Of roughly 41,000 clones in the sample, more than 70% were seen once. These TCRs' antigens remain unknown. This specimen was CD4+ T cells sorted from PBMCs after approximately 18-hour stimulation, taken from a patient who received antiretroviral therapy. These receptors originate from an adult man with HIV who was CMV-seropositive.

As DNA, the CDR3 is TGTGCCAGCAGTCTACAGGGGGCAGGTGAAAAACTGTTTTTT. This sequence encodes CASSLQGAGEKLFF. The rearrangement joins TRBV27 to TRBJ1-4, with 9 bases identical to TRBD1. CDR3 length equals 14 residues. Germline V gives CDR1 MNHEY, CDR2 SMNVEV (reference sequence). After removal of 5 bases from V and 7 bases from J, the junction contained 5 bases not matched to a gene. The entire variable domain, with the rest obtained from reference TRBV27 and TRBJ1-4, is as follows: EAQVTQNPRYLITVTGKKLTVTCSQNMNHEYMSWYRQDPGLGLRQIYYSMNVEVTDKGDVPEGYKVSRKEKRNFPLILESPSPNQTSLYFCASSLQGAGEKLFFGSGTQLSVL.

Written as DNA, the CDR3 is TGTGCCAGTAATAACCCGGGACAGGGGAAGCATGGCTACACCTTC. Amino acids: CASNNPGQGKHGYTF. The V gene is TRBV9, the J gene TRBJ1-2; 10 bases match TRBD1. V was clipped by 8 bases and J by 6 bases; unmatched bases: 13. The CDR3 spans 15 residues. Germline values: CDR1 SGDLS, CDR2 YYNGEE.

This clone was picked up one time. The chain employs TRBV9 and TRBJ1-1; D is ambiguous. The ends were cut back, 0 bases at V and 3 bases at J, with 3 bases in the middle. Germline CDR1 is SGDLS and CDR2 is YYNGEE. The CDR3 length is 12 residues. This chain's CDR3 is CASSVGDTEAFF. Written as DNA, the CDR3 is TGTGCCAGCAGCGTAGGGGACACTGAAGCTTTCTTT.

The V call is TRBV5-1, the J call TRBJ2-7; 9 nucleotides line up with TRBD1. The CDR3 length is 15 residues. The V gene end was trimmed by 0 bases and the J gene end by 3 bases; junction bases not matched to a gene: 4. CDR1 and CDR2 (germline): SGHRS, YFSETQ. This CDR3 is CASSLGPGQGYEQYF. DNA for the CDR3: TGCGCCAGCAGCTTGGGTCCGGGACAGGGCTACGAGCAGTACTTC. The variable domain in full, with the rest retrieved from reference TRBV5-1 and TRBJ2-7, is KAGVTQTPRYLIKTRGQQVTLSCSPISGHRSVSWYQQTPGQGLQFLFEYFSETQRNKGNFPGRFSGRQFSNSRSEMNVSTLELGDSALYLCASSLGPGQGYEQYFGPGTRLTVT.

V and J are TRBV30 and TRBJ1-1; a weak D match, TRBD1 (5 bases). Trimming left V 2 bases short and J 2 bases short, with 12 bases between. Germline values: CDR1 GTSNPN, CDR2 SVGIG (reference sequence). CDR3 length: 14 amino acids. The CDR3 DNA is TGTGCCTGGAGTCTGGGGGGAGGTAACACTGAAGCTTTCTTT. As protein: CAWSLGGGNTEAFF. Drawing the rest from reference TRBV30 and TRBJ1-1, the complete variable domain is SQTIHQWPATLVQPVGSPLSLECTVEGTSNPNLYWYRQAAGRGLQLLFYSVGIGQISSEVPQNLSASRPQDRQFILSSKKLLLSDSGFYLCAWSLGGGNTEAFFGQGTRLTVV.

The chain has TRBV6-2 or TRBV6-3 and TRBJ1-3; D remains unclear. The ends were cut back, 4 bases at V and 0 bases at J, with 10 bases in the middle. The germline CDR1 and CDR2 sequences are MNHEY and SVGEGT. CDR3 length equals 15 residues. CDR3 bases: TGTGCCAGCAGTTCCTACCTTCTCTCTGGAAACACCATATATTTT. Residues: CASSSYLLSGNTIYF.

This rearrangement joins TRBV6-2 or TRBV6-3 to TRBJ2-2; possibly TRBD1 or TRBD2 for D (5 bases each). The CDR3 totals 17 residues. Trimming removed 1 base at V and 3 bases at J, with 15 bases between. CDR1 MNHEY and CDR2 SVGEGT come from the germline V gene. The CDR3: CASSYFPGAGYTGELFF. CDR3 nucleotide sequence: TGTGCCAGCAGTTACTTCCCCGGGGCAGGATACACCGGGGAGCTGTTTTTT.

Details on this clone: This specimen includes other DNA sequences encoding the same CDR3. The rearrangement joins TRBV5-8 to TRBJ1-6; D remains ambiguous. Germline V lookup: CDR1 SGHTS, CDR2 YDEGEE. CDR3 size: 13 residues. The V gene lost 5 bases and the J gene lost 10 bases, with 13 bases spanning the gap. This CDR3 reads CASSLREQSPLHF. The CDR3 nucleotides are TGTGCCAGCAGTTTGAGGGAGCAATCACCCCTCCACTTT.

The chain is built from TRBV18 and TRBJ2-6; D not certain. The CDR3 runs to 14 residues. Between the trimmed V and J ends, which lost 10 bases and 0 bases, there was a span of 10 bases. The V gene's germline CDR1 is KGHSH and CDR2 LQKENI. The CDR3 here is CATHGDSGANVLTF. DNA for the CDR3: TGTGCCACCCATGGGGACTCTGGGGCCAACGTCCTGACTTTC.

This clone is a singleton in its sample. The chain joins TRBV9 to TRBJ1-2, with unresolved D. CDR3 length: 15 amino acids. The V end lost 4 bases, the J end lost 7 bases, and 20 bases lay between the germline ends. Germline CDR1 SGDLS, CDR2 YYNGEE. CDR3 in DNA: TGTGCCAGCAGCCCCCCCGGGGTGATGCGTAGTGGCTACACCTTC. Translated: CASSPPGVMRSGYTF.

CDR3 DNA sequence: TGTGCCAGCAGTTCCCAATTAGCGGGCCGCACAGATACGCAGTATTTT. It is translated as CASSSQLAGRTDTQYF. V and J are TRBV6-6 and TRBJ2-3, with 7 bases aligning to TRBD2. There are 16 residues in the CDR3. The germline CDR1 and CDR2 sequences are MNHNY and SVGAGI (reference sequence). The J segment lost 1 base and the V segment lost 4 bases, leaving 8 bases of the junction unmatched.

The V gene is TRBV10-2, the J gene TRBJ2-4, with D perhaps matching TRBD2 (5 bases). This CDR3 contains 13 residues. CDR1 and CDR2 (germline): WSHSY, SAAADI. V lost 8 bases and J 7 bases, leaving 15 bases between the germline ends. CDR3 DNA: TGCGCCAGCTCTCCTGCTAGGGAGAACATTCAGTACTTC. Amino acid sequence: CASSPARENIQYF.

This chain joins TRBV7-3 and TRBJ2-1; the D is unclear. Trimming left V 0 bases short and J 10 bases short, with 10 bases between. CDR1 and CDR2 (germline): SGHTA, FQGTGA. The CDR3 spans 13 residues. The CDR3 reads CASSLTLDGEQFF. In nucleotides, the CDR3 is TGTGCCAGCAGCTTAACGTTGGACGGCGAGCAGTTCTTC.

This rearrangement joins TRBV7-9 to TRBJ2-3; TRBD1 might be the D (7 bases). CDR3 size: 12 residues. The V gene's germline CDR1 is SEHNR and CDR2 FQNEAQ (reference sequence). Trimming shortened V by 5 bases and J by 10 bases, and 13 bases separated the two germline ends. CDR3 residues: CASSQAGGPQYF. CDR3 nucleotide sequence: TGTGCCAGCAGCCAGGCAGGGGGGCCGCAGTATTTT.

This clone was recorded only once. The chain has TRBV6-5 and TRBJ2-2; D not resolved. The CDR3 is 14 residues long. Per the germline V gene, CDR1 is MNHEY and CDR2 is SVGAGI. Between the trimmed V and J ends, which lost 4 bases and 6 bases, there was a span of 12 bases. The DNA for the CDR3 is TGTGCCAGCAGTTCCCCAGGCTGGGCCGGGGAGCTGTTTTTT. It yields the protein CASSSPGWAGELFF.

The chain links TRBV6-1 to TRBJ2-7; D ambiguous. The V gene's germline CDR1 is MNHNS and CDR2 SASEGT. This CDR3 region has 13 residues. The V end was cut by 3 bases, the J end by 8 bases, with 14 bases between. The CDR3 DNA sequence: TGTGCCAGCAGTGATTGGCTTCCTACGAAGCAGTACTTC. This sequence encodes CASSDWLPTKQYF.

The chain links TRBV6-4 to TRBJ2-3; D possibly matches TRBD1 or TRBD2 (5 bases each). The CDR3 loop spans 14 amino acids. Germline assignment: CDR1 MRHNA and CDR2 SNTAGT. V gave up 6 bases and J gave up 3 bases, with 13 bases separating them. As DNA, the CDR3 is TGTGCCAGCAGCGCCGGGACCCTTACAGATACGCAGTATTTT. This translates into CASSAGTLTDTQYF.

CDR3 sequence: CASSLGRRRSGNTIYF. The CDR3 nucleotides read TGTGCCAGCAGCTTAGGGCGGCGCCGCTCTGGAAACACCATATATTTT. The gene calls are TRBV7-8 and TRBJ1-3; no clear D gene. The V end lost 1 base, the J end lost 0 bases, and 10 bases lay between the germline ends. The CDR3 is 16 amino acids. Germline V gives CDR1 SGHVS, CDR2 FQNEAQ.

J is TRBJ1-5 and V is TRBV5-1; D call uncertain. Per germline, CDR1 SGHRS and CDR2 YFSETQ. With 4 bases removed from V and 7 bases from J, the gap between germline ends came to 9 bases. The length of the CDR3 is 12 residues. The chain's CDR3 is CASSKEGQPQHF. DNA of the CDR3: TGCGCCAGCAGCAAGGAGGGACAGCCCCAGCATTTT.

CDR3 in DNA: TGTGCCAGCAGCTTACGTCTTTCCACCGGGGAGCTGTTTTTT. Its protein product is CASSLRLSTGELFF. V is TRBV7-8 and J is TRBJ2-2; D is uncertain. Trimming took 2 bases from V and 4 from J, leaving 8 bases between them. Germline V gene data show CDR1 as SGHVS and CDR2 as FQNEAQ. The CDR3 covers 14 residues. The entire variable domain, with the rest obtained from reference TRBV7-8 and TRBJ2-2, is as follows: GAGVSQSPRYKVAKRGQDVALRCDPISGHVSLFWYQQALGQGPEFLTYFQNEAQLDKSGLPSDRFFAERPEGSVSTLKIQRTQQEDSAVYLCASSLRLSTGELFFGEGSRLTVL.

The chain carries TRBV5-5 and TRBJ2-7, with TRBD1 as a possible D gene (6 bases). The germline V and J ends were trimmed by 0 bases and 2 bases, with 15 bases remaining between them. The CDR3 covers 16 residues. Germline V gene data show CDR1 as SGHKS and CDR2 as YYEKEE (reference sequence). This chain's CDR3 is CASSLAGNQGPYEQYF. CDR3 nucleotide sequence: TGTGCCAGCAGCTTGGCCGGGAACCAGGGGCCCTACGAGCAGTACTTC.

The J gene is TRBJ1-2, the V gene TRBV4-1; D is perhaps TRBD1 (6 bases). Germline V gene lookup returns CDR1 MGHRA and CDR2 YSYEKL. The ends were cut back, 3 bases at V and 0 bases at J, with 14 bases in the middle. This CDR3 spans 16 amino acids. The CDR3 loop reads CASSHSSGTTNYGYTF. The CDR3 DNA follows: TGCGCCAGCAGCCACTCTTCCGGGACAACTAACTATGGCTACACCTTC.

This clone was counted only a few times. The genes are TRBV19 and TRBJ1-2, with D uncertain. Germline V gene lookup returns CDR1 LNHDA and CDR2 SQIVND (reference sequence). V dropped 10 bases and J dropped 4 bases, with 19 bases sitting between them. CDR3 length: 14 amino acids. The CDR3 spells CATLLGPSGYGYTF. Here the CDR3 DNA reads TGTGCCACCTTGCTTGGGCCCTCGGGCTATGGCTACACCTTC.

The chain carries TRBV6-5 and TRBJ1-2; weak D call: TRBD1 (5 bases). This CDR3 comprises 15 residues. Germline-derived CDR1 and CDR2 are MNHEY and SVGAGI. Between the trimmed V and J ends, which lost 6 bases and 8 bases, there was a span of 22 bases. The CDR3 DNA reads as TGTGCCAGCAGCCGAACCGGGACGGTAGTAGAAGGCTACACCTTC. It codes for CASSRTGTVVEGYTF.